Reported below is one T cell receptor beta chain. Antigen unknown. A universal primer site was incorporated via template switching, and the cDNA contained unique molecular identifiers. TCRdb itself ran the 5' RACE reads through MiXCR, one entry per CDR3 protein. The sample records roughly 1.6 million distinct CDR3 sequences, roughly 35% being singletons. This entry comes from a study of identical twins. The CDR3 runs to 13 residues. V lost 7 bases, J lost 1 base, and 13 bases lay in between. Looked up from germline, CDR1 is SQVTM and CDR2 is ANQGSEA. Study-wide results and caveats: Out-of-frame TCR alpha sharing observed in monozygotic twins exceeded model estimates. For cord blood, abundant beta clonotypes had fewer insertions, unlike memory repertoires, which showed none.

The source is a newborn girl in good health. This chain links TRBV29-1 with TRBJ1-2, with D perhaps matching TRBD1 (6 bases). Input material: cord blood. In nucleotides, the CDR3 is TGCAGCGGAGGTCCAGGGGTTAACTATGGCTACACCTTC. It encodes CSGGPGVNYGYTF.